Listed below are T cell receptor beta chains from one sample, sequenced in a study of blood T cell repertoires in COVID-19. Clones were sequenced by immunoSEQ multiplex PCR, and TCRdb holds only the in-frame ones, with some missing. The sample includes about 350,000 clones, 85% to 90% of them seen just once. Sequenced sample: peripheral blood. These receptors were collected from a woman aged 50 to 60 with COVID-19, enrolled during active disease. Each CDR3 is given with its conserved first and last residue. D genes are given only for firm matches. Some rows have no size entry. The others give once, few or many, or a class for an expanded clone.

j_call d_call clone_size v_call cdr3_nt cdr3_aa
TRBJ2-7 NA few TRBV5-4 TGTGCCAGCAGCTGGAGGGGCCCGGGAATAAGCTACGAGCAGTACTTC CASSWRGPGISYEQYF
TRBJ1-5 TRBD1 NA TRBV7-9 TGTGCCAGCAGCTTGGGGGACAGATACCATAACCAGCCCCAGCATTTT CASSLGDRYHNQPQHF
TRBJ1-1 NA NA TRBV2 TGTGCCAGCAGTGACAGGGGTGAGGGAGCTTTCTTT CASSDRGEGAFF
TRBJ2-4 NA once TRBV18 TGTGCCAGCTCACCCGGGAGTAGCGGCGCCAAAAACATTCAGTACTTC CASSPGSSGAKNIQYF
TRBJ1-1 TRBD1 NA TRBV5-1 TGCGCCAGCAGTTTTCGGACAGGGAAAACTGAAGCTTTCTTT CASSFRTGKTEAFF
TRBJ2-4 NA NA TRBV6-2/TRBV6-3 TGTGCCAGCAGTTACTCGCGCCCGGCCAAAAACATTCAGTACTTC CASSYSRPAKNIQYF
TRBJ2-2 NA NA TRBV12-3/TRBV12-4 TGTGCCAGCAGTTTCCAGGGAACCGGGGAGCTGTTTTTT CASSFQGTGELFF
TRBJ2-3 TRBD2 NA TRBV6-1 TGTGCCAGCAGTGAATCGGGACTAGCGGATACTAGCACAGATACGCAGTATTTT CASSESGLADTSTDTQYF
TRBJ2-7 NA NA TRBV7-9 TGTGCCAGCAGCTTAGGGGGGGTGTACGAGCAGTACTTC CASSLGGVYEQYF
TRBJ1-1 NA NA TRBV29-1 TGCAGCGTCGAAACAGGGCTTTTGACTGAAGCTTTCTTT CSVETGLLTEAFF
TRBJ1-1 NA NA TRBV28 TGTGCCAGCCGGACATCCAACACTGAAGCTTTCTTT CASRTSNTEAFF
TRBJ1-4 TRBD1 NA TRBV30 TGTGCCTGGAGTGTAACAGGGGGCCGTGAAAAACTGTTTTTT CAWSVTGGREKLFF
TRBJ2-5 NA NA TRBV5-1 TGCGCCAGCAGCTTATTAAACGCCAGACCCGCCAGGGGAGAGACCCAGTACTTC CASSLLNARPARGETQYF
TRBJ1-3 NA many TRBV6-5 TGTGCCAGCAGGGTGCGGGGGGCTGGAAACACCATATATTTT CASRVRGAGNTIYF
TRBJ1-3 NA NA TRBV29-1 TGCAGCGTTGTTTTACAGGGCTCCTTCTTCTCTGGAAACACCATATATTTT CSVVLQGSFFSGNTIYF
TRBJ2-1 TRBD2 NA TRBV6-6 TGTGCCAGCAGAATATCTAGCGGGAGTTTAGATGAGCAGTTCTTC CASRISSGSLDEQFF
TRBJ2-7 NA NA TRBV2 TGTGCCAGCAGTGAAAGGGGCAGATCCTACGAGCAGTACTTC CASSERGRSYEQYF
TRBJ2-1 TRBD2 once TRBV6-1 TGTGCCAGCAGCTACGAGGGACTAGGGAACAATGAGCAGTTCTTC CASSYEGLGNNEQFF
TRBJ2-3 TRBD2 NA TRBV10-3 TGTGCCATCAGTGAGTCAAGCGGGAACACAGATACGCAGTATTTT CAISESSGNTDTQYF
TRBJ1-3 NA NA TRBV3-1/TRBV3-2 TGTGCCAGCAGCCGAGGGGGCTCTGGAAACACCATATATTTT CASSRGGSGNTIYF
TRBJ2-7 NA NA TRBV18 TGTGCCAGCTCACTGGACTGGGTCCCCTCCTACGAGCAGTACTTC CASSLDWVPSYEQYF
TRBJ2-7 TRBD1 once TRBV23-1 TGCGCCAGCAGCAGGGGGCCGCTCGAGCAGTACTTC CASSRGPLEQYF
TRBJ2-7 NA NA TRBV18 TGTGCCAGCTCACCGTCGTCTAGCGCCAACTCCTACGAGCAGTACTTC CASSPSSSANSYEQYF
TRBJ2-1 NA NA TRBV19 TGTGCCAGTAGTCAGTGGGGCGACAGATCTGACAATGAGCAGTTCTTC CASSQWGDRSDNEQFF
TRBJ2-2 NA NA TRBV2 TGTGCCAGCAGTGAGGGAGTGAAGACCGGGGAGCTGTTTTTT CASSEGVKTGELFF
TRBJ2-3 TRBD2 NA TRBV15 TGTGCCACCAGCGGACTAGCGGGAAGTACAGATACGCAGTATTTT CATSGLAGSTDTQYF
TRBJ1-1 TRBD1 NA TRBV7-2 TGTGCCAGCAGCTTGTACGAAGGACAGGGTGTGAACACTGAAGCTTTCTTT CASSLYEGQGVNTEAFF
TRBJ2-2 NA NA TRBV29-1 TGCAGCGTCGCTCGTCGGGACACCGGGGAGCTGTTTTTT CSVARRDTGELFF
TRBJ2-3 TRBD1 NA TRBV13 TGTGCCAGCAGCCCATCACAGGGGGCGATTCTCCGGACGAGAGATACGCAGTATTTT CASSPSQGAILRTRDTQYF
TRBJ1-1 NA NA TRBV27 TGTGCCAGCAGTGTGACTTGGACACGCGAAGCTTTCTTT CASSVTWTREAFF
TRBJ2-7 NA once TRBV18 TGTGCCAGCTCAGCCCTCAACAGGGAAAACGAGCAGTACTTC CASSALNRENEQYF
TRBJ2-5 TRBD2 NA TRBV25-1 TGTGCCAGCAGTGAATACGTAGCGGGAGGCCCCAAAGAGACCCAGTACTTC CASSEYVAGGPKETQYF
TRBJ2-1 TRBD2 NA TRBV5-6 TGTGCCAGCAGCTTTAGATCTAGCGGGAAGAATGAGCAGTTCTTC CASSFRSSGKNEQFF
TRBJ2-3 NA NA TRBV7-8 TGTGCCAGCAGCTTAGAGTTGAGGACAGATACGCAGTATTTT CASSLELRTDTQYF
TRBJ2-1 TRBD2 NA TRBV5-1 TGCGCCAGCAGCTCAACTAGCGGGACTGTTAGTGAGCAGTTCTTC CASSSTSGTVSEQFF
TRBJ2-7 NA NA TRBV10-2 TGCGCCAGCAGTGATTGGGGGCCGTCCTACGAGCAGTACTTC CASSDWGPSYEQYF
TRBJ1-2 NA once TRBV30 TGTGCCTGGAGGGGGGGACGGAAACCCTATGGCTACACCTTC CAWRGGRKPYGYTF
TRBJ2-5 TRBD2 NA TRBV9 TGTGCCAGCAGCGTGCTTTCCGGGACTAGTGCTACGGAGACCCAGTACTTC CASSVLSGTSATETQYF
TRBJ1-2 TRBD1 NA TRBV18 TGTGCCAGCTCACAACGAACAGGGACAGATGGCTACACCTTC CASSQRTGTDGYTF
TRBJ2-7 TRBD2 few TRBV5-4 TGTGCCAGCAGCTTGGTAGGTCTAGCGGCGGGGGAGCAGTACTTC CASSLVGLAAGEQYF
TRBJ2-7 TRBD2 NA TRBV7-6 TGTGCCAGCAGCCCCCCGGGGGGGGAGACCCCCTACGAGCAGTACTTC CASSPPGGETPYEQYF
TRBJ2-7 NA NA TRBV7-9 TGTGCCAGCAGCTCCCAAACAGGGAATTTAGGGCAGTACTTC CASSSQTGNLGQYF
TRBJ1-2 NA NA TRBV14 TGTGCCAGCAGCCAACAGGGGCCAGGGGATGGCTACACCTTC CASSQQGPGDGYTF
TRBJ1-5 TRBD1 NA TRBV24-1 TGTGCCACCAGTGATACTGGACAGGGCCGGCATCAGCCCCAGCATTTT CATSDTGQGRHQPQHF
TRBJ1-2 NA NA TRBV30 TGTGCCTGGAGTGAGTACAGGGTAGCCTATGGCTACACCTTC CAWSEYRVAYGYTF
TRBJ2-7 NA NA TRBV7-2 TGTGCCAGCAGCTTAAAGGCAGGTGCCTACGAGCAGTACTTC CASSLKAGAYEQYF
TRBJ2-3 NA NA TRBV3-1/TRBV3-2 TGTGCCAGCAGCCATGCGACTAGCACAGATACGCAGTATTTT CASSHATSTDTQYF
TRBJ1-5 NA NA TRBV6-1 TGTGCCAGCAGTGAAATTCCGGACAGCAGCAATCAGCCCCAGCATTTT CASSEIPDSSNQPQHF
TRBJ1-1 TRBD1 NA TRBV9 TGTGCCAGCAGTCCCGGGACAGGGGACGTGGGGGTCACTGAAGCTTTCTTT CASSPGTGDVGVTEAFF
TRBJ2-1 TRBD2 NA TRBV3-1/TRBV3-2 TGTGCCAGCAGCCAAGAAGCTCCGGGGTTCCCTAGCGGGAGGACGAAGAGCTCCTACAATGAGCAGTTCTTC CASSQEAPGFPSGRTKSSYNEQFF